These T cell receptor beta chains were read from a single sample in a study of T cell changes during pregnancy in multiple sclerosis. Only in-frame clones appear in the TCRdb table, and some are missing; sequencing was by immunoSEQ multiplex PCR. The table lists 95,000 to 110,000 clones, about 90% of them singletons, with more than 0.65% in the top ten. Sample: peripheral blood, taken in the third trimester of pregnancy. The source is a female donor in good health, enrolled as a control in a pregnancy study. Each CDR3 is given with its conserved first and last residue. A D gene is named only where the DNA matches it firmly. Some rows mark clone size as missing; the rest say once, few, many or name a class of expanded clone.

v_call	clone_size	j_call	d_call	cdr3_aa	cdr3_nt
TRBV14	.	TRBJ2-1	TRBD2	CASSQLAGGAGEQFF	TGTGCCAGCAGCCAACTAGCGGGGGGGGCCGGAGAGCAGTTCTTC
TRBV5-4	.	TRBJ2-1	.	CASSPRVAANEQFF	TGTGCCAGCAGCCCGAGGGTAGCGGCGAACGAGCAGTTCTTC
TRBV6-1	.	TRBJ1-5	.	CASSFIGNQPQHF	TGTGCCAGCAGCTTTATTGGCAATCAGCCCCAGCATTTT
TRBV30	few	TRBJ1-5	.	CAWASEGNQPQHF	TGTGCCTGGGCTAGTGAGGGCAATCAGCCCCAGCATTTT
TRBV7-2	.	TRBJ2-5	.	CASSPQIFQETQYF	TGTGCCAGCAGCCCTCAGATTTTCCAAGAGACCCAGTACTTC
TRBV29-1	once	TRBJ1-1	.	CSVDSPGEGAFF	TGCAGCGTGGATAGCCCCGGCGAGGGAGCTTTCTTT
TRBV5-6	.	TRBJ1-1	TRBD1	CASIGTGGNTEAFF	TGTGCCAGCATCGGGACAGGGGGAAACACTGAAGCTTTCTTT
TRBV5-6	once	TRBJ1-1	TRBD1	CASSADRGITEAFF	TGTGCCAGCAGCGCGGACAGGGGCATCACTGAAGCTTTCTTT
TRBV27	.	TRBJ1-1	.	CASSAHLRGNEAFF	TGTGCCAGCAGTGCCCACCTGAGGGGGAATGAAGCTTTCTTT
TRBV27	.	TRBJ2-5	.	CASSFSLQETQYF	TGTGCCAGCAGTTTTTCTCTCCAAGAGACCCAGTACTTC
TRBV9	.	TRBJ2-1	.	CASSVGGSVYNEQFF	TGTGCCAGCAGCGTAGGAGGGTCTGTCTACAATGAGCAGTTCTTC
TRBV30	.	TRBJ2-3	TRBD2	CAWRTGTRRDTQYF	TGTGCCTGGAGGACGGGGACTAGACGCGATACGCAGTATTTT
TRBV18	.	TRBJ1-4	.	CASSPLRGAGMEKLFF	TGTGCCAGCTCACCACTACGTGGGGCAGGGATGGAAAAACTGTTTTTT
TRBV5-5	.	TRBJ1-6	.	CASSLTGDSPLHF	TGTGCCAGCAGCTTAACAGGAGATTCACCCCTCCACTTT
TRBV5-1	.	TRBJ1-1	TRBD1	CASGGQGRTEAFF	TGCGCCAGCGGGGGACAGGGGCGGACTGAAGCTTTCTTT
TRBV5-1	.	TRBJ1-4	.	CASSLGQVLRTNEKLFF	TGCGCCAGCAGCTTGGGACAGGTGCTAAGGACTAATGAAAAACTGTTTTTT
TRBV11-3	.	TRBJ1-4	TRBD1	CASSLGLTGTGEEKLFF	TGTGCCAGCAGCTTAGGGCTTACCGGGACAGGGGAAGAAAAACTGTTTTTT
TRBV2	.	TRBJ1-2	.	CASNEGSLIYGYTF	TGTGCCAGCAACGAGGGAAGTCTCATCTATGGCTACACCTTC
TRBV19	.	TRBJ2-2	.	CASSVYTGELFF	TGTGCCAGTAGTGTATATACCGGGGAGCTGTTTTTT
TRBV4-3	few	TRBJ2-1	TRBD2	CASSQLAGGYNEQFF	TGCGCCAGCAGCCAGTTAGCGGGGGGGTACAATGAGCAGTTCTTC
TRBV4-3	once	TRBJ2-1	TRBD2	CASSQGVAGVSSSYNEQFF	TGCGCCAGCAGCCAAGGAGTAGCGGGGGTGTCTAGCTCCTACAATGAGCAGTTCTTC
TRBV7-6	.	TRBJ2-5	.	CASRRTREETQYF	TGTGCCAGCAGGCGGACCCGGGAGGAGACCCAGTACTTC
TRBV7-6	.	TRBJ1-2	TRBD1	CASSLETGGSAGYTF	TGTGCCAGCAGCTTAGAGACAGGGGGCTCGGCTGGCTACACCTTC
TRBV6-5	.	TRBJ1-1	.	CASYREMDTEAFF	TGTGCCAGCTACAGGGAAATGGACACTGAAGCTTTCTTT
TRBV21-1	.	TRBJ1-2	.	CASSKLFLPRGQGYGYTF	TGTGCCAGCAGCAAACTTTTCCTTCCGAGGGGGCAGGGCTATGGCTACACCTTC
TRBV7-8	once	TRBJ2-3	TRBD2	CASSSQTSGGPLLTDTQYF	TGTGCCAGCAGCTCTCAGACTAGCGGGGGGCCCTTACTCACAGATACGCAGTATTTT
TRBV4-3	.	TRBJ1-2	.	CASSQDRRPNYGYTF	TGCGCCAGCAGCCAAGATCGGCGGCCCAACTATGGCTACACCTTC
TRBV11-3	.	TRBJ1-3	TRBD1	CASSSRDRHWNTIYF	TGTGCCAGCAGCTCACGGGACAGGCATTGGAACACCATATATTTT
TRBV30	.	TRBJ2-2	TRBD2	CAWSPGDAGLANTGELFF	TGTGCCTGGAGTCCGGGGGATGCGGGACTAGCGAACACCGGGGAGCTGTTTTTT
TRBV7-2	once	TRBJ1-4	.	CASARPPDEKLFF	TGTGCCAGCGCTAGACCGCCTGATGAAAAACTGTTTTTT
TRBV5-6	once	TRBJ2-3	TRBD2	CASSLSLAADTQYF	TGTGCCAGCAGCTTGTCGCTAGCGGCAGATACGCAGTATTTT
TRBV25-1	.	TRBJ2-4	TRBD1	CASSDSRDSKNIQYF	TGTGCCAGCAGTGACTCCCGGGACAGCAAAAACATTCAGTACTTC
TRBV30	.	TRBJ1-2	.	CAWITNYGYTF	TGTGCCTGGATAACAAACTATGGCTACACCTTC
TRBV9	.	TRBJ2-7	.	CASSDGRGASRYEQYF	TGTGCCAGCAGCGATGGCCGGGGGGCCTCCCGATACGAGCAGTACTTC
TRBV9	.	TRBJ1-2	.	CASSAFEDYGYTF	TGTGCCAGCAGCGCTTTTGAGGACTATGGCTACACCTTC
TRBV7-2	.	TRBJ1-2	.	CASSLRQVTTIYGYTF	TGTGCCAGCAGCCTCCGACAGGTTACCACAATCTATGGCTACACCTTC
TRBV9	.	TRBJ2-5	.	CASSAEGLLMETQYF	TGTGCCAGCAGCGCTGAGGGACTTCTTATGGAGACCCAGTACTTC
TRBV29-1	.	TRBJ1-1	.	CSLQGPLNTEAFF	TGCAGCCTACAGGGCCCCCTGAACACTGAAGCTTTCTTT
TRBV7-9	.	TRBJ2-7	TRBD1	CASSYRDRKTYEQYF	TGTGCCAGCAGCTACCGGGACAGGAAAACCTACGAGCAGTACTTC
TRBV27	.	TRBJ2-7	TRBD1	CASSTDRGTYEQYF	TGTGCCAGCAGTACGGACAGGGGTACCTACGAGCAGTACTTC
TRBV10-3	.	TRBJ2-1	.	CAISESEGRSYNEQFF	TGTGCCATCAGTGAGTCCGAGGGCCGCTCCTACAATGAGCAGTTCTTC
TRBV7-2	.	TRBJ2-1	.	CASSFGEYNEQFF	TGTGCCAGCAGCTTCGGGGAGTACAATGAGCAGTTCTTC
TRBV13	once	TRBJ1-1	.	CASSPYLSSGPGGGTEAFF	TGTGCCAGCAGCCCTTACCTTAGCTCGGGACCCGGCGGGGGCACTGAAGCTTTCTTT
TRBV15	.	TRBJ1-2	TRBD1	CATSRDPRQGSSYGYTF	TGTGCCACCAGCAGAGATCCCCGACAGGGCTCGAGCTATGGCTACACCTTC
TRBV14	.	TRBJ1-2	.	CASSQDRRGGGYTF	TGTGCCAGCAGCCAAGATAGGAGGGGGGGAGGCTACACCTTC
TRBV7-3	.	TRBJ1-1	TRBD1	CASSQDRVNTEAFF	TGTGCCAGCAGCCAGGACAGGGTGAACACTGAAGCTTTCTTT
TRBV6-4	.	TRBJ2-1	TRBD2	CASSAGGDLNEQFF	TGTGCCAGCAGTGCGGGGGGGGATCTCAATGAGCAGTTCTTC
TRBV7-2	.	TRBJ1-2	.	CASSPSTGNGYTF	TGTGCCAGCAGCCCGTCGACAGGAAATGGCTACACCTTC
TRBV5-5	.	TRBJ1-1	.	CASSPLGAGETEAFF	TGTGCCAGCAGCCCCCTCGGGGCAGGGGAAACTGAAGCTTTCTTT
TRBV4-3	once	TRBJ2-2	TRBD2	CASSQDSTSGGAFGELFF	TGCGCCAGCAGCCAAGACTCGACTAGCGGGGGGGCCTTCGGGGAGCTGTTTTTT
TRBV5-5	.	TRBJ2-7	.	CASSLSPSSYEQYF	TGTGCCAGCAGCTTGAGTCCCAGCTCCTACGAGCAGTACTTC
TRBV9	.	TRBJ1-1	.	CASSVGGLGLNTEAFF	TGTGCCAGCAGCGTAGGGGGACTGGGTTTAAACACTGAAGCTTTCTTT